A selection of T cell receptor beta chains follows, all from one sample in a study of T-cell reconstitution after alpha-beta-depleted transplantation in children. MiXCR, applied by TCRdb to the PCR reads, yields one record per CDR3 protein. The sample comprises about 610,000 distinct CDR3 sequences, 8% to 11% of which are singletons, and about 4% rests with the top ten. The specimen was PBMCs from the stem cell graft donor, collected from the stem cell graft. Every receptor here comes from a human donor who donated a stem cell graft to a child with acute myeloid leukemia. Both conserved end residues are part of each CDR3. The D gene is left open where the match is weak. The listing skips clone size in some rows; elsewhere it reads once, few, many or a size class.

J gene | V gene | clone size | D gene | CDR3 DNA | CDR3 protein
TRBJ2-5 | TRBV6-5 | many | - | TGTGCCAGCAGGAGGGTCTCAGGGGCCCAGTACTTC | CASRRVSGAQYF
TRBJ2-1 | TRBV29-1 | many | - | TGCAGCGTTGGAGGCGGAAACAATGAGCAGTTCTTC | CSVGGGNNEQFF
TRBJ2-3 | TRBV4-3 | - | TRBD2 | TGCGCCAGCAGCCAAGATGTGGTAGCGGGATCCTTCACAGATACGCAGTATTTT | CASSQDVVAGSFTDTQYF
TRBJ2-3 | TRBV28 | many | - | TGTGCCAGCAGTTCCACTCCGGGCAGGGCGGATACGCAGTATTTT | CASSSTPGRADTQYF
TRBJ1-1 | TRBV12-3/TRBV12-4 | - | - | TGTGCCAGCAGGACGTCCGCTGAAGCTTTCTTT | CASRTSAEAFF
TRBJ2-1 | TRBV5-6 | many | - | TGTGCCAGCAGCGCGAACACAGGGAATGAGCAGTTCTTC | CASSANTGNEQFF
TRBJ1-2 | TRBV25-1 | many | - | TGTGCCAGCAGTGAGGACAGACGGGGCTACACCTTC | CASSEDRRGYTF
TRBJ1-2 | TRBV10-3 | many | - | TGTGCCATCAGTGAGGGGGACAACTATGGCTACACCTTC | CAISEGDNYGYTF
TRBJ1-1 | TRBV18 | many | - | TGTGCCAGCTCGGGGACGGCCAAGAACACTGAAGCTTTCTTT | CASSGTAKNTEAFF
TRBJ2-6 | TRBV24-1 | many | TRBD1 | TGTGCCACCAGTGATTTTGGGGACAGGGGAGGCAACGTCCTGACTTTC | CATSDFGDRGGNVLTF
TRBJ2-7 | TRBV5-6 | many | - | TGTGCCAGCAGCTTGGACTCTAGAGCCTACGAGCAGTACTTC | CASSLDSRAYEQYF
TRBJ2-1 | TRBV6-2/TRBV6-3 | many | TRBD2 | TGTGCCAGCATCCTAGCGGGAGAGAGTAGTGAGCAGTTCTTC | CASILAGESSEQFF
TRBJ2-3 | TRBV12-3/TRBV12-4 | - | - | TGTGCCAGCAGTTCTGGCTGGGGAAGTTTGGAGCAGTATTTT | CASSSGWGSLEQYF
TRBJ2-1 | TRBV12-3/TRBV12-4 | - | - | TGTGCCAGCAGCCCACCCCGGGGCCGGGGCAATGAGCAGTTCTTC | CASSPPRGRGNEQFF
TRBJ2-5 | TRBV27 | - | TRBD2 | TGTGCCAGCAGTTCCTCCGGGGTAGCGGGAGTGGAGACCCAGTACTTC | CASSSSGVAGVETQYF
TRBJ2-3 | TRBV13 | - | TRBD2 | TGTTCCAGCAGCGTGGGACTAGCGTCGGCTACGCAGTATTTT | CSSSVGLASATQYF
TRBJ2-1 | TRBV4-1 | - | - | TGCGCCAGCAGCCAAGAAAGGGGAGGGGGCCGTATATACAATGAGCAGTTCTTC | CASSQERGGGRIYNEQFF
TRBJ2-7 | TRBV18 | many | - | TGTGCCAGCTCACCAATCGGCTACGAGCAGTACTTC | CASSPIGYEQYF
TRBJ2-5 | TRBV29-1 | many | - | TGCAGCGTTGATACGGGGGCGGGAGAGACCCAGTACTTC | CSVDTGAGETQYF
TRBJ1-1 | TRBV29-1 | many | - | TGCAGCCCCGAACCAAGGGGAGCCACTGAAGCTTTCTTT | CSPEPRGATEAFF
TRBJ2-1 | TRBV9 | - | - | TGTGCCAGCAGCGTAGACGGGAGAGACTACAATGAGCAGTTCTTC | CASSVDGRDYNEQFF
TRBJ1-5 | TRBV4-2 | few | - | TGTGCCAGCAGCAACACCCGTGGCACTAGCAATCAGCCCCAGCATTTT | CASSNTRGTSNQPQHF
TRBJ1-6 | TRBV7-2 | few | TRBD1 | TGTGCCAGCAGCTTTGGGACAGGGGCTAATTCACCCCTCCACTTT | CASSFGTGANSPLHF
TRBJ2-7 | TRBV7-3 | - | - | TGTGCCAGCAGCCTCGGACGCCGCTACGAGCAGTACTTC | CASSLGRRYEQYF
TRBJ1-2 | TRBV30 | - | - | TGTGCCTGGAGTTTCGGGTCCGGGCCCAACTATGGCTACACCTTC | CAWSFGSGPNYGYTF
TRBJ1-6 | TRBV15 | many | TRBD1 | TGTGCCACCAGCACCCGACAGGGTTTGAATTCACCCCTCCACTTT | CATSTRQGLNSPLHF
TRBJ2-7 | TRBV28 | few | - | TGTGCCAGCAGCCTGTCCCGGACAGTAATTGGGAACGAGCAGTACTTC | CASSLSRTVIGNEQYF
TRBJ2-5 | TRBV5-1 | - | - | TGCGCCAGCAGCTTTGGACTCGAAGCAGAGACCCAGTACTTC | CASSFGLEAETQYF
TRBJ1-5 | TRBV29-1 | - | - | TGCAGCGTTGGGACGTTTGATCAGCCCCAGCATTTT | CSVGTFDQPQHF
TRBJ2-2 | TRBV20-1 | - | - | TGCAGTGCCCCCCCAGACAGCAACACCGGGGAGCTGTTTTTT | CSAPPDSNTGELFF
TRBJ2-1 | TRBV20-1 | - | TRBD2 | TGCAGTGCTACTAGCGGGAGGGTGGACAATGAGCAGTTCTTC | CSATSGRVDNEQFF
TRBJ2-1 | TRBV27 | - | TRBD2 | TGTGCCAGCAAAAGGACTAGCGGGAGAGTGGGGGCCTTGAGCAATGAGCAGTTCTTC | CASKRTSGRVGALSNEQFF
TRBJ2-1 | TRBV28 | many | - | TGTGCCAGCAGTTTAGGAGGGAGGGGGTACAATGAGCAGTTCTTC | CASSLGGRGYNEQFF
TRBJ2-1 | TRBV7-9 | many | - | TGTGCCAGCAGCTTAGGAGAGAATGAGCAGTTCTTC | CASSLGENEQFF
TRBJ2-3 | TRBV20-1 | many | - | TGCAGTGCTAGGAGTGGGCTAGCGCGGTTGACAGATACGCAGTATTTT | CSARSGLARLTDTQYF
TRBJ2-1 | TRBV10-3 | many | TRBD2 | TGTGCCATCACGGGGTCTACTAGCGGCAATGAGCAGTTCTTC | CAITGSTSGNEQFF
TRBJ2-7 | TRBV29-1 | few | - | TGCAGCGTTGAACACGACTCGCGCTCGCAGTACTTC | CSVEHDSRSQYF
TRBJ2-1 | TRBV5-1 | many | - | TGCGCCAGCACAACCGGCACAGGGAACTACAATGAGCAGTTCTTC | CASTTGTGNYNEQFF
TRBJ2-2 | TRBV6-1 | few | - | TGTGCCAGCACCCTGGACACCACCGGGGAGCTGTTTTTT | CASTLDTTGELFF
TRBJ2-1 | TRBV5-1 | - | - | TGCGCCAGCAGCTTGGTACAGGGGGGGGATGAGCAGTTCTTC | CASSLVQGGDEQFF
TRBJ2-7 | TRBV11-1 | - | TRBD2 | TGTGCCAGCAGCCGACTTAGCGGGAGCTCCACCTACGAGCAGTACTTC | CASSRLSGSSTYEQYF
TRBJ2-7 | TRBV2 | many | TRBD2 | TGTGCCAGCAGACTAGCGGTCTACGAGCAGTACTTC | CASRLAVYEQYF
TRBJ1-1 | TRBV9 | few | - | TGTGCCAGCAGCGTAGCTCGGGGAGGCGACAGTGAAGCTTTCTTT | CASSVARGGDSEAFF